The next 15 T cell receptor beta chains were all read from a single sample in a study of neurological immune-mediated disorders. TCRdb used MiXCR to reprocess the 5' RACE reads, holding one entry per CDR3 protein. The sample includes about 55,000 distinct CDR3 sequences, 4% to 5.5% of them seen just once. The sequenced sample was PBMCs. These receptors were obtained from a middle-aged man with multiple sclerosis.

This clonotype was counted at least ten times. The chain links TRBV5-4 to TRBJ2-1, with D possibly being TRBD2 (5 bases). From germline, CDR1 is SGHNT and CDR2 YYREEE (reference sequence). Trimming pared 1 base from V and 0 bases from J, leaving 11 bases between. This CDR3 has 16 residues. The CDR3 coding sequence is TGTGCCAGCAGCTTGCCCGGGGAACACTCCTACAATGAGCAGTTCTTC. Amino acids: CASSLPGEHSYNEQFF.

This clonotype was counted many times. The rearrangement links TRBV7-3 to TRBJ2-2; D is possibly TRBD2 (5 bases). The CDR3 spans 14 residues. Trimming cost V 4 bases and J 5 bases, with 11 bases left between them. CDR1 and CDR2 (germline): SGHTA, FQGTGA. DNA for the CDR3: TGTGCCAGCAGCTCCAGGACTGTTACCGGGGAGCTGTTTTTT. Residues: CASSSRTVTGELFF.

In this sample, this clonotype turned up a few times. The junction departs from the called germline gene at one end, perhaps through a read error. The chain uses TRBV28 and TRBJ1-5; 7 bases map to TRBD1. Germline assignment: CDR1 MDHEN and CDR2 SYDVKM. The CDR3 runs to 15 residues. The CDR3 nucleotides read TGTGCCAGCAAAAAACAGGGGATTCGCAATCAGCCCCAGAATTTT. Its protein is CASKKQGIRNQPQNF.

This clonotype was observed many times. V and J are TRBV20-1 and TRBJ2-1, with TRBD2 matching 13 bases. Germline trimming cut 5 bases from V and 5 bases from J; bases unmatched to any gene: 9. CDR3 size: 16 residues. Germline CDR1 is DFQATT and CDR2 is SNEGSKA (reference sequence). This CDR3 is CSAPKGLAGYNNEQFF. As DNA, the CDR3 is TGCAGTGCTCCTAAGGGACTAGCGGGATATAACAATGAGCAGTTCTTC.

The table lists this clonotype with many counts. The chain links TRBV5-5 to TRBJ1-2; no clear D. The CDR3 extends over 15 amino acids. Trimming took off 5 bases at V and 4 bases at J, with 18 bases between the two ends. The germline V gene has CDR1 SGHKS and CDR2 YYEKEE (reference sequence). The CDR3 protein is CASSLNPVVGYGYTF. The CDR3 DNA follows: TGTGCCAGCAGTTTAAACCCCGTAGTGGGCTATGGCTACACCTTC.

Note on this clonotype: A read error is possible here, since a much larger clone lies one base away. The chain combines TRBV5-1 with TRBJ1-2; possibly TRBD1 for D (5 bases). Germline V lookup: CDR1 SGHRS, CDR2 YFSETQ. This CDR3 spans 13 amino acids. V shed 7 bases and J shed 8 bases, with 18 bases lying between them. CDR3 nucleotide sequence: TGCGCCAGCGGAGCCGGGACCCAGAAGGGCTACACCTTC. This encodes CASGAGTQKGYTF. Filled out from reference TRBV5-1 and TRBJ1-2, the complete variable domain reads KAGVTQTPRYLIKTRGQQVTLSCSPISGHRSVSWYQQTPGQGLQFLFEYFSETQRNKGNFPGRFSGRQFSNSRSEMNVSTLELGDSALYLCASGAGTQKGYTFGSGTRLTVV.

This clonotype was seen ten or more times. J is TRBJ2-3 and V is TRBV28, with 7 nucleotides matching TRBD2. Germline assignment: CDR1 MDHEN and CDR2 SYDVKM. J gave up 3 bases and V 4 bases, and 7 bases lay outside the gene matches. This CDR3 comprises 15 residues. The CDR3 nucleotides are TGTGCCAGCAGTTACGGCGGGAGCATAACAGATACGCAGTATTTT. Translating gives CASSYGGSITDTQYF.

At least ten counts were recorded for this clonotype. The V gene is TRBV10-3, the J gene TRBJ2-1, with 8 bases fitting TRBD1. V trimming: 11 bases; J trimming: 4 bases; junction bases outside the gene matches: 13. CDR3 size: 15 residues. CDR1 is ENHRY, CDR2 SYGVKD, per germline. The CDR3 sequence: CASQGAAGAYNEQFF. CDR3 coding DNA: TGTGCCTCGCAGGGGGCGGCTGGGGCATACAATGAGCAGTTCTTC.

This chain joins TRBV20-1 and TRBJ2-7; 7 bases fit TRBD2. Germline V gene lookup returns CDR1 DFQATT and CDR2 SNEGSKA (reference sequence). The CDR3 consists of 15 residues. V gave up 6 bases and J gave up 1 base; unmatched junction bases: 12. The CDR3 DNA sequence: TGCAGTGCCTCCGAAGAAGGCGGGGGATCCTACGAGCAGTACTTC. This translates into CSASEEGGGSYEQYF.

This clonotype was found many times. The chain couples TRBV24-1 to TRBJ2-3; D is possibly TRBD2 (6 bases). The CDR3 length is 15 residues. Germline CDR1 and CDR2: KGHDR and SFDVKD. The V end was cut by 4 bases, the J end by 4 bases, with 14 bases between. CDR3 amino acids: CATSEKLLASDTQYF. Written as DNA, the CDR3 is TGTGCCACCAGTGAAAAACTACTAGCTTCAGATACGCAGTATTTT.

Of note for this clonotype: Being one base from a much bigger clone, this may be a read error. The chain combines TRBV20-1 with TRBJ2-5; no firm D call. The V gene lost 4 bases and the J gene lost 1 base, with 16 bases spanning the gap. The germline CDR1 and CDR2 sequences are DFQATT and SNEGSKA (reference sequence). CDR3 length: 15 amino acids. This CDR3 is CSAIPERESQETQYF. CDR3 DNA: TGCAGTGCTATTCCCGAAAGGGAAAGCCAAGAGACCCAGTACTTC.

This clonotype was picked up many times. The genes are TRBV5-1 and TRBJ1-4, with D possibly matching TRBD1 (6 bases). Germline V gives CDR1 SGHRS, CDR2 YFSETQ. This CDR3 is built from 20 residues. V dropped 1 base and J dropped 5 bases, with 27 bases sitting between them. CDR3 amino acids: CASSLLFGTRKGGVNEKLFF. The CDR3 DNA reads as TGCGCCAGCAGCTTGCTTTTTGGGACAAGAAAAGGGGGTGTGAATGAAAAACTGTTTTTT.

The table lists this clonotype with many counts. The chain is built from TRBV9 and TRBJ2-5; a possible D gene is TRBD2 (6 bases). Trimming shortened V by 0 bases and J by 5 bases, and 14 bases separated the two germline ends. This CDR3 comprises 15 residues. Germline V gene sequence: CDR1 SGDLS, CDR2 YYNGEE. The CDR3 region is CASSVGLGGRETQYF. For the CDR3, the DNA is TGTGCCAGCAGCGTAGGACTGGGAGGCAGGGAGACCCAGTACTTC.

This clonotype was found a few times. This chain uses TRBV27 with TRBJ2-1; 8 bases fit TRBD2. CDR1 MNHEY and CDR2 SMNVEV come from the germline V gene (reference sequence). V trimming: 5 bases; J trimming: 5 bases; junction bases outside the gene matches: 8. The CDR3 runs 15 residues. CDR3 nucleotide sequence: TGTGCCAGCAGTCCTATAGCGGGAAACGACAATGAGCAGTTCTTC. It translates to CASSPIAGNDNEQFF.

The sample holds many counts of this clonotype. The chain recombines TRBV10-3 with TRBJ2-1; the match to TRBD2 covers 11 bases. Germline CDR1 is ENHRY and CDR2 is SYGVKD. The CDR3 has 15 residues. V shed 5 bases and J 2 bases; nucleotides not matched to a gene: 2. DNA of the CDR3: TGTGCCATCAGTACTAGCGGGAGTCCCTACAATGAGCAGTTCTTC. It is translated as CAISTSGSPYNEQFF.